This TCR beta chain derives from a study of response to subunit inactivated influenza vaccine (dated by TCRdb to the late 2010s). Turning to the overall study: The study used deep quantitative T cell receptor repertoire profiling to track responses to a trivalent subunit inactivated influenza vaccine. General study outcomes and caveats: The authors suggested that each seasonal influenza vaccination may recruit only a limited number of new T cells.

Details on this clonotype: What this receptor recognizes is not known. One base away there is no much larger clone; base qualities are not given.

V is reduced by 3 bases and J by 1 base, leaving a spacing of 14 bases between them. CDR1 and CDR2 are read off the germline V gene (reference sequence) as MNHEY and SMNVEV. The CDR3 covers 16 residues, taking in both the cysteine and the phenylalanine. The only DNA kept is the CDR3, 48 bases in frame from the first base. The library was generated by RT-PCR. Sequenced using an Illumina HiSeq 2500. The public reads were reanalyzed by TCRdb: fastp trimming at Q25, MiXCR alignment, in-frame beta chains only. Each entry merges the rows of one CDR3 protein and shows their most common DNA and genes. For this sample there are hundreds of thousands of distinct CDR3 sequences; 14% appear just once. The ten biggest clones cover about 7.6% of the sample.

The sequences come from PBMCs from blood, collected around 14 days before vaccination. The origin of this receptor is a man aged 45 to 65 who received an inactivated influenza vaccine. Donor details come from another sample of the same person, matched by shared clones. The V and J genes are TRBV27 and TRBJ2-3, with TRBD2 tentatively as D gene (5 bases match). The bases are TGTGCCAGCAGTTTGGTGACTATAGAAGGCACAGATACGCAGTATTTT. This codes for CASSLVTIEGTDTQYF.